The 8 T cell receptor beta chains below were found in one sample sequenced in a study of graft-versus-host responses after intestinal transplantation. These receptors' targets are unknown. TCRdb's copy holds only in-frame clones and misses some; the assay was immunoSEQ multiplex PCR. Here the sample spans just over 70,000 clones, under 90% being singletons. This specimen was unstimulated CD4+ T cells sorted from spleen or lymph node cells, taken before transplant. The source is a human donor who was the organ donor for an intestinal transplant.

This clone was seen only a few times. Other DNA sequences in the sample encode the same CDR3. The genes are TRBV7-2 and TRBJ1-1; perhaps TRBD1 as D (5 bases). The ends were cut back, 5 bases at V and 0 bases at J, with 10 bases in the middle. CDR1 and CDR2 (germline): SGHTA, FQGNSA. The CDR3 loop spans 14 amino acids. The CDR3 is CASSLGHLNTEAFF. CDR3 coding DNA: TGTGCCAGCAGCCTAGGACACCTGAACACTGAAGCTTTCTTT.

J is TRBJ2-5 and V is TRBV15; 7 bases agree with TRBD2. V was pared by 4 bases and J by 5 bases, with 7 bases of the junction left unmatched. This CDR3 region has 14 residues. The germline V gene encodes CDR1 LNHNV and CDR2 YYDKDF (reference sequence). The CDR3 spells CATSTGGYWETQYF. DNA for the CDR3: TGTGCCACCAGCACCGGGGGGTATTGGGAGACCCAGTACTTC.

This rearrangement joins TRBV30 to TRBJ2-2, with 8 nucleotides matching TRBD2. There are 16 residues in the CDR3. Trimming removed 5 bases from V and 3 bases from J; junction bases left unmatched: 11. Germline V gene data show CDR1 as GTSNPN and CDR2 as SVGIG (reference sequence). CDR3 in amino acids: CAWVGLAGDYTGELFF. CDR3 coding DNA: TGTGCCTGGGTAGGACTAGCTGGGGACTACACCGGGGAGCTGTTTTTT.

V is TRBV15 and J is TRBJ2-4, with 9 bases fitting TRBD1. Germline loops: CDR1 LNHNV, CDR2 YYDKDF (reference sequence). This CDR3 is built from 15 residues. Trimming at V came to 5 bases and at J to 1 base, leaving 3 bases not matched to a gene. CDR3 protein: CATSLQGAAKNIQYF. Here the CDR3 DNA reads TGTGCCACCAGCCTACAGGGGGCTGCCAAAAACATTCAGTACTTC.

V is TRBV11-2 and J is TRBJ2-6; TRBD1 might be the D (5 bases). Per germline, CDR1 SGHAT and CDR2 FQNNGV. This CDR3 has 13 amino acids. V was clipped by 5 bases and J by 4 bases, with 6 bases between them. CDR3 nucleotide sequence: TGTGCCAGCAGCCGACAGGGGGCCAACGTCCTGACTTTC. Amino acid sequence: CASSRQGANVLTF.

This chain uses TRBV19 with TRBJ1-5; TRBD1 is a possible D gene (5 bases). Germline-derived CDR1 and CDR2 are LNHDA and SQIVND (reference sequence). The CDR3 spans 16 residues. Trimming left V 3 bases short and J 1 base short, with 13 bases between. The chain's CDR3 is CASSIQGIWSNQPQHF. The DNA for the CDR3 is TGTGCCAGTAGTATCCAGGGTATCTGGAGCAATCAGCCCCAGCATTTT.

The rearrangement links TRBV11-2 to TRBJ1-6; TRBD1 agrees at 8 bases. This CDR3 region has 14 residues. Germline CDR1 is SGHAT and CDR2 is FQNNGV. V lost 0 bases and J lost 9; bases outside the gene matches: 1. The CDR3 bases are TGTGCCAGCAGCTTAGACAGGGGGCCTTCACCCCTCCACTTT. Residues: CASSLDRGPSPLHF. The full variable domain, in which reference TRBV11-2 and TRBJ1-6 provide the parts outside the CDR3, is EAGVAQSPRYKIIEKRQSVAFWCNPISGHATLYWYQQILGQGPKLLIQFQNNGVVDDSQLPKDRFSAERLKGVDSTLKIQPAKLEDSAVYLCASSLDRGPSPLHFGNGTRLTVT.

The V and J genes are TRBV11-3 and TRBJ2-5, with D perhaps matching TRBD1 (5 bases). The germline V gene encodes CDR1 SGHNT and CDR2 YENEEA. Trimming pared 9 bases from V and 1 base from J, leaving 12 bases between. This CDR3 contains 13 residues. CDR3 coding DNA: TGTGCCAGGCATAGGGGTCCCCAAGAGACCCAGTACTTC. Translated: CARHRGPQETQYF.